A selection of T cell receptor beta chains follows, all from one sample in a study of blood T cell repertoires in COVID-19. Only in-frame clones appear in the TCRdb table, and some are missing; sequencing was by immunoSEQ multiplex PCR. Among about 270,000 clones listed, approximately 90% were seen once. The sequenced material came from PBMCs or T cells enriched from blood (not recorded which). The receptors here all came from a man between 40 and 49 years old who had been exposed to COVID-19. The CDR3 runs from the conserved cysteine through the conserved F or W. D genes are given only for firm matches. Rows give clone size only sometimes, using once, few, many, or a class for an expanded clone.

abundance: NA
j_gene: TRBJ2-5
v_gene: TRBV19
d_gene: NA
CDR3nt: TGTGCCAGTAGTATAGCTGGGAGAGAGACCCAGTACTTC
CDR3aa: CASSIAGRETQYF

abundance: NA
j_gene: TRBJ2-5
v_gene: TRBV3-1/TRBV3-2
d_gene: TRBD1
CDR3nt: TGTGCCAGCAGCCAGGGGACAGGGGAGGGGACCCAGTACTTC
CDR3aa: CASSQGTGEGTQYF

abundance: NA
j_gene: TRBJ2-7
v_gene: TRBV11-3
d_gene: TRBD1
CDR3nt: TGTGCCAGCAGACACAGGGGGAACGAGCAGTACTTC
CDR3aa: CASRHRGNEQYF

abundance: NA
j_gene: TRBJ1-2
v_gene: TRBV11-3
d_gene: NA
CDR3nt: TGTGCCAGCAGCTTAGACGCCAGCGGGGATGGCTACACCTTC
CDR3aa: CASSLDASGDGYTF

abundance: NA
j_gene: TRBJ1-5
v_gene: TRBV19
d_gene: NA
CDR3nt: TGTGCCAGTAGTCCCCCAAATCAGCCCCAGCATTTT
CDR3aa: CASSPPNQPQHF

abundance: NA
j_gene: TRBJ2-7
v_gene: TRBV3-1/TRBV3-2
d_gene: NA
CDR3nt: TGTGCCAGCAGCCAAGATTGGCTAGCAGGCTCCTACGAGCAGTACTTC
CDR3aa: CASSQDWLAGSYEQYF

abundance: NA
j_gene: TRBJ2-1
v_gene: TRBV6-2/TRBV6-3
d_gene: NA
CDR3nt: TGTGCCAGCAGTGACTCGAATTTGAACAAAAATGAGCAGTTCTTC
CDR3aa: CASSDSNLNKNEQFF

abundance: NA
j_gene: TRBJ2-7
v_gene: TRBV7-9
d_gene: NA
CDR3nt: TGTGCCAGCAGCGCCCCGCACGACAGGCCCCCCGAGCAGTACTTC
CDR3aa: CASSAPHDRPPEQYF

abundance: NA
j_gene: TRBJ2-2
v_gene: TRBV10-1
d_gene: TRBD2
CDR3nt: TGCGCCAGCAGTGATACCCTGGGGGGGGGCGGGGAGCTGTTTTTT
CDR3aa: CASSDTLGGGGELFF

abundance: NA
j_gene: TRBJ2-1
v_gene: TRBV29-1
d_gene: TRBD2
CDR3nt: TGCAGCGTTGGAACATCTAGCGGGAGTATGGAGCAGTTCTTC
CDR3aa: CSVGTSSGSMEQFF

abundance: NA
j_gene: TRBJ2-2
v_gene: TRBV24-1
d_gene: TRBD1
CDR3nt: TGTGCCACCAGTGATACCACAGGGGGCACCGGGGAGCTGTTTTTT
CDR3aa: CATSDTTGGTGELFF

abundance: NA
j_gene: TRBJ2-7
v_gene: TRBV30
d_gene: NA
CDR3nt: TGTGCCTGGAGTGTAGGTCAGGGTAGGCCCTACGAGCAGTACTTC
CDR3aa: CAWSVGQGRPYEQYF

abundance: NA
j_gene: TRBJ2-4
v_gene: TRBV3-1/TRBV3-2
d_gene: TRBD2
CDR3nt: TGTGCCAGCAGCCCAGTAGCGGGACACAGAAACATTCAGTACTTC
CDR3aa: CASSPVAGHRNIQYF

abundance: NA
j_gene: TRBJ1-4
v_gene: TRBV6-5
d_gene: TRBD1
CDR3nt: TGTGCCAGCAAGTTGACAGGGGACGAAAAACTGTTTTTT
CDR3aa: CASKLTGDEKLFF

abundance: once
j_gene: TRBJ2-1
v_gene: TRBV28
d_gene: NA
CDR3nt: TGTGCCAGCAGAAAGATGGGAGGCTCCGTGGATGAGCAGTTCTTC
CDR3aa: CASRKMGGSVDEQFF

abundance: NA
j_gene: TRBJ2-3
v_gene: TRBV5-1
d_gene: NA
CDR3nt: TGCGCCAGCAGCTTGAGTCTGAGGGCAGATACGCAGTATTTT
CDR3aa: CASSLSLRADTQYF

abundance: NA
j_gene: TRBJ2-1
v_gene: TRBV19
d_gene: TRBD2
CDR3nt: TGTGCCAGTAGTATCGGGGGGGGGCCGAGAAATGAGCAGTTCTTC
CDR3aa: CASSIGGGPRNEQFF

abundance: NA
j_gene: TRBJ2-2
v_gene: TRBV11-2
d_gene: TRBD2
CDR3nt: TGTGCCAGCAGCTTAGAGGGGGAGGGAGCGATTATGGTCGACGGGGAGCTGTTTTTT
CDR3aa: CASSLEGEGAIMVDGELFF

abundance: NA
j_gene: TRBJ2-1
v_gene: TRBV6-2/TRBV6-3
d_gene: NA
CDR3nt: TGTGCCAGCAGTCTGGGACTGGTGGGGGACAATGAGCAGTTCTTC
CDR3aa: CASSLGLVGDNEQFF

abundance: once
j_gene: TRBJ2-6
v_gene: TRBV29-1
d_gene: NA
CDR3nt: TGCAGCGTTGAACGGAGCTCTGGGGCCAACGTCCTGACTTTC
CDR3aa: CSVERSSGANVLTF

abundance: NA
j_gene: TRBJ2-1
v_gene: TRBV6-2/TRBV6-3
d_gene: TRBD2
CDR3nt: TGTGCCAGCAGTTTCACTAGCGGGAGGATTTCCCATGAGCAGTTCTTC
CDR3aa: CASSFTSGRISHEQFF

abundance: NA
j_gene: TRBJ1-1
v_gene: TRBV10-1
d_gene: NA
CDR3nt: TGCGCCAGCTACACCCATGACAGGCGTCCCACGGGGTGCACTGAAGCTTTCTTT
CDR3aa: CASYTHDRRPTGCTEAFF

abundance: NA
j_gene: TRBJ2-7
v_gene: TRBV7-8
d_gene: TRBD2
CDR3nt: TGTGCCAGCAGCCCAAAGCGGGAGTACTCCTACGAGCAGTACTTC
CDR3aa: CASSPKREYSYEQYF